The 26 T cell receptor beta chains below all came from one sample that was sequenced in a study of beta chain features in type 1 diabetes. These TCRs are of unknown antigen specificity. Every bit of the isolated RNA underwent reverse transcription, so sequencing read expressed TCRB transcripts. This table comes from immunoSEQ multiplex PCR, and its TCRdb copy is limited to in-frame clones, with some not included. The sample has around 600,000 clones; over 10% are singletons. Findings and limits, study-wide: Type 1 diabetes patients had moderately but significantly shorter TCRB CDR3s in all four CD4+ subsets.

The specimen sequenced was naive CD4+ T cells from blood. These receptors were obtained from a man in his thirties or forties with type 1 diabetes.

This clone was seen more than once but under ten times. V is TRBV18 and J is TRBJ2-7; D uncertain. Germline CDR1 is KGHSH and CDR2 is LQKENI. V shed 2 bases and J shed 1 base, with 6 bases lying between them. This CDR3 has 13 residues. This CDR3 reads CASSPALSYEQYF. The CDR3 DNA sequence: TGTGCCAGCTCACCAGCCCTGTCCTACGAGCAGTACTTC. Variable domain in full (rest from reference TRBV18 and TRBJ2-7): NAGVMQNPRHLVRRRGQEARLRCSPMKGHSHVYWYRQLPEEGLKFMVYLQKENIIDESGMPKERFSAEFPKEGPSILRIQQVVRGDSAAYFCASSPALSYEQYFGPGTRLTVT.

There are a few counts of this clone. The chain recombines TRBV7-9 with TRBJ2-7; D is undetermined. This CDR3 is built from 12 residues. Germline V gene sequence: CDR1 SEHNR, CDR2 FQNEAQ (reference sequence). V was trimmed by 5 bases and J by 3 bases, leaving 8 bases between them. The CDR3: CASSQTHYEQYF. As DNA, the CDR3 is TGTGCCAGCAGCCAGACCCACTACGAGCAGTACTTC.

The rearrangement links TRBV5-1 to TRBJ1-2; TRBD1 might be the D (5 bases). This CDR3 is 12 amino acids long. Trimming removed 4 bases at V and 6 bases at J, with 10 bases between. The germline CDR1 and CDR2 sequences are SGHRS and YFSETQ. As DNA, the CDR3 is TGCGCCAGCAGCGTAGACAGTGATGGCTACACCTTC. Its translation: CASSVDSDGYTF.

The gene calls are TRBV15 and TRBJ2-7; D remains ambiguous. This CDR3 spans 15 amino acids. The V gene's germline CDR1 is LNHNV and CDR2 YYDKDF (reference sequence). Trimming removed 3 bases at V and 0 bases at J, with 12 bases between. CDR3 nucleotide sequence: TGTGCCACCAGCAGTAAGGCAGAGAGCTCCTACGAGCAGTACTTC. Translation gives CATSSKAESSYEQYF.

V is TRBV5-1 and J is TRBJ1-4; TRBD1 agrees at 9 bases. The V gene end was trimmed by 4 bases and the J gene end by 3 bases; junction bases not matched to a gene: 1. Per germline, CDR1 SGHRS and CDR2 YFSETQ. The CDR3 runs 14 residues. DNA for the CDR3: TGCGCCAGCAGCCGACAGGGGGCTAATGAAAAACTGTTTTTT. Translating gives CASSRQGANEKLFF.

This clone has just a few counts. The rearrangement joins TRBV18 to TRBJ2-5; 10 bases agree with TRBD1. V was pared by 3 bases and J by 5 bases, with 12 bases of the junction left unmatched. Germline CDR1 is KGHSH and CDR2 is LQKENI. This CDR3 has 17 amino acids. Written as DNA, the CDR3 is TGTGCCAGCTCACCGGAATTCGGACAGGGGGTCAGGGAGACCCAGTACTTC. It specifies CASSPEFGQGVRETQYF.

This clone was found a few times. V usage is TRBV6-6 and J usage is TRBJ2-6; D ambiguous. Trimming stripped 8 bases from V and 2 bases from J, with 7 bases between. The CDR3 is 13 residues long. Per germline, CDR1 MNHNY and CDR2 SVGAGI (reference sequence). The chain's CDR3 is CASSTAGANVLTF. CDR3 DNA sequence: TGTGCCAGCTCGACCGCTGGGGCCAACGTCCTGACTTTC.

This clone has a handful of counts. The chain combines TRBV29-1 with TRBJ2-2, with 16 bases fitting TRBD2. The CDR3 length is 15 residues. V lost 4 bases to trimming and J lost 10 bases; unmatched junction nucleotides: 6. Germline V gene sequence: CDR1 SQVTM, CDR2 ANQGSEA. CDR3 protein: CSVAGTSGGAEELFF. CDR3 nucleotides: TGCAGCGTTGCCGGGACTAGCGGGGGGGCTGAGGAGCTGTTTTTT.

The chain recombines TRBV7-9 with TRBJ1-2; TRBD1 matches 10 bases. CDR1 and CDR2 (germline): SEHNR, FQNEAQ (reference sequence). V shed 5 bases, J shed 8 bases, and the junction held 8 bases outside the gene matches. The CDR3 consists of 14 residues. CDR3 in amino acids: CASSLTRTGGGYTF. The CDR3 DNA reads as TGTGCCAGCAGCCTAACCAGGACAGGGGGGGGCTACACCTTC.

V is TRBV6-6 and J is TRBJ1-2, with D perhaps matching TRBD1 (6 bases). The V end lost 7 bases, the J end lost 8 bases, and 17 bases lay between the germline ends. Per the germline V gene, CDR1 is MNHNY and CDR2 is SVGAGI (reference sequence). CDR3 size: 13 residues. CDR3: CASNPGEFGGYTF. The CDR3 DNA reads TGTGCCAGCAATCCAGGGGAATTCGGGGGCTACACCTTC.

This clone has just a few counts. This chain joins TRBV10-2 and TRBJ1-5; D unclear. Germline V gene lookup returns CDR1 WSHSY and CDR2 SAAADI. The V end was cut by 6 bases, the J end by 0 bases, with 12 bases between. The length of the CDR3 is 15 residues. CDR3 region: CASSSQRYSNQPQHF. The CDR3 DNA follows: TGCGCCAGCAGCTCCCAACGGTATAGCAATCAGCCCCAGCATTTT.

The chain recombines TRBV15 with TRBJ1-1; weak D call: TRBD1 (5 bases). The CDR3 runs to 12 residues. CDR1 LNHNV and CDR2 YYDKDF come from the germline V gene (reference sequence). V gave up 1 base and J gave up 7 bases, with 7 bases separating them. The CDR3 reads CATSRGGVEAFF. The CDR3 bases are TGTGCCACCAGCAGAGGGGGGGTTGAAGCTTTCTTT. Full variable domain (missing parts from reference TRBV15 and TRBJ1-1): DAMVIQNPRYQVTQFGKPVTLSCSQTLNHNVMYWYQQKSSQAPKLLFHYYDKDFNNEADTPDNFQSRRPNTSFCFLDIRSPGLGDTAMYLCATSRGGVEAFFGQGTRLTVV.

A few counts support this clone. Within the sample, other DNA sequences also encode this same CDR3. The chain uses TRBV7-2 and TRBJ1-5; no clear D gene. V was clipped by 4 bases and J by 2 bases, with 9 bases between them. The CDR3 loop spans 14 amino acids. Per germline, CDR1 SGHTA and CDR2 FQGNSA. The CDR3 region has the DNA TGTGCCAGCAGCTCCCGTGGGGGCAATCAGCCCCAGCATTTT. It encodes CASSSRGGNQPQHF.

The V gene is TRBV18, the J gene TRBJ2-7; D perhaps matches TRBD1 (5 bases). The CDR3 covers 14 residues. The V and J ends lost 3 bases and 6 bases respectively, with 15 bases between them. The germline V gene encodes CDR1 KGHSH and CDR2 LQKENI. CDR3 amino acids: CASSPTARDGEQYF. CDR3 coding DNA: TGTGCCAGCTCACCTACCGCCAGGGATGGCGAGCAGTACTTC.

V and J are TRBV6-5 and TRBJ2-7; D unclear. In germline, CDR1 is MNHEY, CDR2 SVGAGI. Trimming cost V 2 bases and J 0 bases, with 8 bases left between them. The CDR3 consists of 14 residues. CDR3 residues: CASSYNRNSYEQYF. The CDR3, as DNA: TGTGCCAGCAGTTACAATCGGAACTCCTACGAGCAGTACTTC.

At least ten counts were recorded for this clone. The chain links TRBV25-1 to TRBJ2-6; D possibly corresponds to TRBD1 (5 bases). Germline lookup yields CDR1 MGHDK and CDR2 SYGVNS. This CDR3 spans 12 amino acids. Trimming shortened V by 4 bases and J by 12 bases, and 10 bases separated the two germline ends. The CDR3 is CASSATGVVLTF. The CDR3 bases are TGTGCCAGCAGTGCAACAGGCGTCGTCCTGACTTTC.

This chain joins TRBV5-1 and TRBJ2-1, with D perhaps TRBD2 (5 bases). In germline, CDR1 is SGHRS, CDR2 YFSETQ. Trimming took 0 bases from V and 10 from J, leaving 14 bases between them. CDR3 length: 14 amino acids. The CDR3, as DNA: TGCGCCAGCAGCTTGGCTTCGGGGTTTGGAGAGCAGTTCTTC. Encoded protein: CASSLASGFGEQFF. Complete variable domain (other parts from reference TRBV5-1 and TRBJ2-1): KAGVTQTPRYLIKTRGQQVTLSCSPISGHRSVSWYQQTPGQGLQFLFEYFSETQRNKGNFPGRFSGRQFSNSRSEMNVSTLELGDSALYLCASSLASGFGEQFFGPGTRLTVL.

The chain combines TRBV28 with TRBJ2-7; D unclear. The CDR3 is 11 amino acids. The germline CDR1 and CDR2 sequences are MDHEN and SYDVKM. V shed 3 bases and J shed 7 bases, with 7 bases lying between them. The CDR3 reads CASSFKGEQYF. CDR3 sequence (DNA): TGTGCCAGCAGTTTTAAGGGAGAGCAGTACTTC.

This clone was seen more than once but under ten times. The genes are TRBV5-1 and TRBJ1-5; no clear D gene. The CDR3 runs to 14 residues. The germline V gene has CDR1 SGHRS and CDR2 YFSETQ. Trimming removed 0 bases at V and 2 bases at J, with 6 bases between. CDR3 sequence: CASSLDGRNQPQHF. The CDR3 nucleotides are TGCGCCAGCAGCTTGGATGGGCGCAATCAGCCCCAGCATTTT.

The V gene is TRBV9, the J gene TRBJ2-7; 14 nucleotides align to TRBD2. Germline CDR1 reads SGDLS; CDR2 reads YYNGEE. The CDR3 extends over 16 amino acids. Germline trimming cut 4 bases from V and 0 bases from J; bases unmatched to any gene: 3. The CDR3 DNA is TGTGCCAGCAGCCCCGGGACTAGCGGGGGCTCCTACGAGCAGTACTTC. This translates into CASSPGTSGGSYEQYF.

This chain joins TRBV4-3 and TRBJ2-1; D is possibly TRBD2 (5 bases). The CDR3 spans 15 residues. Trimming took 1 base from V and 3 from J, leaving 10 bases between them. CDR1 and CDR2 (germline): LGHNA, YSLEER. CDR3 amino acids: CASSQVQEGYNEQFF. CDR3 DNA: TGCGCCAGCAGCCAAGTGCAAGAGGGCTACAATGAGCAGTTCTTC.

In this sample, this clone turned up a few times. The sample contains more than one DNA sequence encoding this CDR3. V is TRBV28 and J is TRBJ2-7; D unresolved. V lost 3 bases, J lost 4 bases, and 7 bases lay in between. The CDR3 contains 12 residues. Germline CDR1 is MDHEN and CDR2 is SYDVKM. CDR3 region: CASSLLRYEQYF. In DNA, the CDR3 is TGTGCCAGCAGTTTGTTAAGGTACGAGCAGTACTTC.

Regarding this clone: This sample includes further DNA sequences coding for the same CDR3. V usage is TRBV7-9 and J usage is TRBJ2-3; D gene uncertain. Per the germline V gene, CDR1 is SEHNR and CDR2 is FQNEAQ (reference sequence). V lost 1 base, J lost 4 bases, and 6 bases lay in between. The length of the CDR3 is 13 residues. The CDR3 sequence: CASSLVGADTQYF. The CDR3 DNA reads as TGTGCCAGCAGCTTAGTTGGTGCAGATACGCAGTATTTT. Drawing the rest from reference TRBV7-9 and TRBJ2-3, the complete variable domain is DTGVSQNPRHKITKRGQNVTFRCDPISEHNRLYWYRQTLGQGPEFLTYFQNEAQLEKSRLLSDRFSAERPKGSFSTLEIQRTEQGDSAMYLCASSLVGADTQYFGPGTRLTVL.

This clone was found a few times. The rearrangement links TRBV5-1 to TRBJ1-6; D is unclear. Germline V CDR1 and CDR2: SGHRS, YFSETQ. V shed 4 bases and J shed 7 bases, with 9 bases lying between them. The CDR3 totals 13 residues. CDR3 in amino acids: CASSPQKNSPLHF. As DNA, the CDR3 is TGCGCCAGCAGCCCCCAGAAGAATTCACCCCTCCACTTT.

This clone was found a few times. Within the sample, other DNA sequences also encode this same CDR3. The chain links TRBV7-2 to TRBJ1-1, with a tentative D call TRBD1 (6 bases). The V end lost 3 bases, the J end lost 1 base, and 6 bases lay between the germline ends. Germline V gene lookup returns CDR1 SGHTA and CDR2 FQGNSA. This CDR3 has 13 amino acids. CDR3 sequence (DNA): TGTGCCAGCAGCTTGGGACAGAACACTGAAGCTTTCTTT. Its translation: CASSLGQNTEAFF.

CDR3 in DNA: TGCAGCGTTGAGGACAGGGTTAACTATGGCTACACCTTC. This sequence encodes CSVEDRVNYGYTF. The V gene is TRBV29-1, the J gene TRBJ1-2; TRBD1 aligns across 8 bases. This CDR3 is 13 amino acids long. The trim removed 3 bases at V and 1 base at J, leaving 1 base unmatched. Germline CDR1 SQVTM, CDR2 ANQGSEA.